The clone carrying this T cell receptor beta chain was found many times. What it binds is unknown. The CDR3 contains 13 residues. V gave up 0 bases and J gave up 10 bases, with 11 bases separating them. CDR1 and CDR2 (germline): SGHRS, YFSETQ. The record originates from a study of CD8+ T cells in alopecia areata. Broader study findings: Scalp clonality and expanded CD8+ clones among the top 100 showed significant decreases with tofacitinib.

Treatment indicated: oral pan-JAK inhibitor, 5-10 mg twice daily. The authors extracted RNA and reverse transcribed it into cDNA as the sequencing template. Produced via immunoSEQ multiplex PCR; TCRdb's table is partial and in-frame only. The table has roughly 190,000 clones, just under 65% seen once; the top ten hold approximately 1.4%. Sequencing used CD4+ T cells sorted from blood, obtained at week 49, from a patient treated with tofacitinib. The chain employs TRBV5-1 and TRBJ2-1; no clear D gene. The receptor was derived from a human donor with alopecia areata. The CDR3: CASSLEASGEQFF. CDR3 nucleotides: TGCGCCAGCAGCTTGGAGGCTTCAGGAGAGCAGTTCTTC.